This TCR beta chain was captured by sequencing in a study of Ad26.COV2.S vaccination and SARS-CoV-2 variants. The study, taken as a whole, reports: Breadth of non-spike TCRs did not differ between vaccinees and placebo recipients.

Note on this clone: Its specificity is unknown.

Treatment given: about 20 received Ad26.COV2.S at low or high dose, single or two shots; a few received placebo; per-sample allocation not given. After the first vaccine or placebo injection, samples were drawn on day 63. In Boston, an adult donor aged 18-55 years took part. Spike of the Wuhan-strain SARS-CoV-2 was expressed by an Ad26 vector, which formed the vaccine. Sequencing was performed with immunoSEQ multiplex PCR; in TCRdb, only in-frame clones are kept and a portion is missing. The profile shows some 520,000 clones, around 88% of them singletons. This sample comprised peripheral blood, obtained in a trial of Ad26.COV2.S vaccine versus placebo. The clonotype comes from a person between 18 and 65 years old who received the Ad26.COV2.S COVID-19 vaccine or a placebo.

The CDR3 spells CASRVLAGGYNEQFF. The CDR3 DNA is TGTGCCAGCAGGGTATTAGCGGGAGGTTACAATGAGCAGTTCTTC. The chain is built from TRBV5-6 and TRBJ2-1; TRBD2 aligns across 10 bases. The ends lost 5 bases at V and 4 bases at J; junction bases unmatched: 6. Germline V gene sequence: CDR1 SGHDT, CDR2 YYEEEE. This CDR3 spans 15 amino acids.